The 32 T cell receptor beta chains in this list originate from one sample, sequenced in a study of CD4+ T cells in melanoma. Method: immunoSEQ multiplex PCR; TCRdb's copy keeps in-frame clones and lacks some. The sample lists about 50,000 clones, approximately 92% seen once, with 12% in the top ten. Source material: peripheral blood. These receptors were obtained from a human donor with melanoma.

V and J are TRBV15 and TRBJ2-7; 9 bases are a match to TRBD1. Germline V gives CDR1 LNHNV, CDR2 YYDKDF (reference sequence). This CDR3 has 14 amino acids. J gave up 2 bases and V 6 bases, and 5 bases lay outside the gene matches. The CDR3 spells CATSRGQGPYEQYF. The DNA of the CDR3 is TGTGCCACCAGTCGGGGACAGGGTCCCTACGAGCAGTACTTC.

The chain combines TRBV5-1 with TRBJ1-3; D is uncertain. Trimming cost V 4 bases and J 4 bases, with 9 bases left between them. Germline CDR1 reads SGHRS; CDR2 reads YFSETQ. The CDR3 is 13 amino acids. CDR3 sequence reads: CASSAVSGNTIYF. The CDR3 DNA reads as TGCGCCAGCAGCGCAGTTTCAGGAAACACCATATATTTT.

The chain employs TRBV5-4 and TRBJ1-5; 10 bases are a match to TRBD1. This CDR3 has 16 residues. With V trimmed by 0 bases and J by 4 bases, 4 bases remained unmatched. Germline V gene data show CDR1 as SGHNT and CDR2 as YYREEE (reference sequence). For the CDR3, the DNA is TGTGCCAGCAGCTTGGAGGGACAGGGGATTAATCAGCCCCAGCATTTT. Translating gives CASSLEGQGINQPQHF.

V is TRBV5-1 and J is TRBJ2-3; the match to TRBD1 covers 9 bases. This CDR3 has 15 amino acids. The J segment lost 5 bases and the V segment lost 4 bases, leaving 8 bases of the junction unmatched. Germline CDR1 and CDR2: SGHRS and YFSETQ. The CDR3 protein is CASSLSGQGLDTQYF. In DNA form, the CDR3 reads TGCGCCAGCAGCCTATCCGGACAGGGGTTAGATACGCAGTATTTT. Full variable domain (outside the CDR3, taken from reference TRBV5-1 and TRBJ2-3): KAGVTQTPRYLIKTRGQQVTLSCSPISGHRSVSWYQQTPGQGLQFLFEYFSETQRNKGNFPGRFSGRQFSNSRSEMNVSTLELGDSALYLCASSLSGQGLDTQYFGPGTRLTVL.

This chain uses TRBV7-8 with TRBJ1-1, with unresolved D. Trimming stripped 1 base from V and 4 bases from J, with 7 bases between. The CDR3 spans 13 residues. CDR1 is SGHVS, CDR2 FQNEAQ, per germline. The CDR3 sequence is CASSLGTGTEAFF. The CDR3 DNA reads TGTGCCAGCAGCTTAGGTACCGGCACTGAAGCTTTCTTT.

J is TRBJ2-3 and V is TRBV19; 8 nucleotides agree with TRBD1. Germline V gene lookup returns CDR1 LNHDA and CDR2 SQIVND (reference sequence). The V and J ends lost 7 bases and 5 bases, in that order; junction bases with no gene match: 14. This CDR3 comprises 16 residues. In nucleotides, the CDR3 is TGTGCCAGTATCTCTAAAAGGGCAGGGGGCGAAGATACGCAGTATTTT. Protein: CASISKRAGGEDTQYF.

The chain couples TRBV7-9 to TRBJ1-3; D gene ambiguous. Germline V gives CDR1 SEHNR, CDR2 FQNEAQ (reference sequence). Trimming removed 1 base at V and 2 bases at J, with 3 bases between. There are 13 residues in the CDR3. CDR3 amino acids: CASSLVAGNTIYF. In nucleotides, the CDR3 is TGTGCCAGCAGCTTAGTGGCTGGAAACACCATATATTTT.

The chain recombines TRBV11-3 with TRBJ2-5; D is possibly TRBD2 (5 bases). Looked up from germline, CDR1 is SGHNT and CDR2 is YENEEA. V was clipped by 2 bases and J by 11 bases, with 12 bases between them. The CDR3 runs 12 residues. The CDR3 is CASSLRSGEQYF. In DNA form, the CDR3 reads TGTGCCAGCAGCTTAAGGTCTGGGGAGCAGTACTTC.

V and J are TRBV6-1 and TRBJ1-1, with 10 nucleotides matching TRBD1. Germline-derived CDR1 and CDR2 are MNHNS and SASEGT. The CDR3 totals 16 residues. Trimming took 1 base from V and 4 from J; bases not matched to a gene: 6. The CDR3 region has the DNA TGTGCCAGCAGTGAAGTGACAGGGGGCCGCGGCACTGAAGCTTTCTTT. Residues: CASSEVTGGRGTEAFF.

Here the CDR3 DNA reads TGTGCCAGCAGCTTCCAGAATCGCGGCTACACCTTC. Amino acids: CASSFQNRGYTF. The chain combines TRBV7-9 with TRBJ1-2, with D unresolved. Trimming stripped 3 bases from V and 8 bases from J, with 10 bases between. The CDR3 contains 12 residues. Germline V gene data show CDR1 as SEHNR and CDR2 as FQNEAQ (reference sequence). Using reference TRBV7-9 and TRBJ1-2 for the parts outside the CDR3, the full variable domain is DTGVSQNPRHKITKRGQNVTFRCDPISEHNRLYWYRQTLGQGPEFLTYFQNEAQLEKSRLLSDRFSAERPKGSFSTLEIQRTEQGDSAMYLCASSFQNRGYTFGSGTRLTVV.

The chain joins TRBV11-3 to TRBJ1-1, with D tentatively TRBD1 (5 bases). CDR1 is SGHNT, CDR2 YENEEA, per germline. V shed 5 bases and J shed 1 base, with 11 bases lying between them. CDR3 length: 14 residues. CDR3 loop: CASSKDGGNTEAFF. The CDR3 DNA follows: TGTGCCAGCAGCAAGGACGGGGGGAACACTGAAGCTTTCTTT.

The rearrangement uses TRBV19 and TRBJ1-4; D unclear. The V end was cut by 7 bases, the J end by 4 bases, with 16 bases between. CDR1 and CDR2 (germline): LNHDA, SQIVND (reference sequence). CDR3 length: 15 amino acids. CDR3 loop: CASTPGVQLNEKLFF. CDR3 DNA: TGTGCCAGTACCCCCGGTGTGCAGCTTAATGAAAAACTGTTTTTT.

This chain links TRBV4-1 with TRBJ2-7; D not certain. V lost 5 bases and J 3 bases, leaving 14 bases between the germline ends. Germline loops: CDR1 MGHRA, CDR2 YSYEKL. The CDR3 is 14 amino acids. In nucleotides, the CDR3 is TGCGCCAGCAGCTTGGAGATTCAAGGCTACGAGCAGTACTTC. It is translated as CASSLEIQGYEQYF.

The rearrangement links TRBV25-1 to TRBJ2-2; 10 bases are shared with TRBD2. There are 17 residues in the CDR3. The V and J ends lost 8 bases and 0 bases, in that order; junction bases with no gene match: 9. Germline V CDR1 and CDR2: MGHDK, SYGVNS. The CDR3 DNA reads as TGTGCCAGCTTCAGCGGGGGGGCCTTCCCGAACACCGGGGAGCTGTTTTTT. Its translation is CASFSGGAFPNTGELFF.

This clone was counted once. The chain couples TRBV11-3 to TRBJ2-1; 12 nucleotides match TRBD1. This CDR3 contains 15 residues. Germline CDR1 SGHNT, CDR2 YENEEA. Trimming removed 5 bases from V and 8 bases from J; junction bases left unmatched: 7. In nucleotides, the CDR3 is TGTGCCAGCAGCCGAGGGGGGACAGGGGGCGATGAGCAGTTCTTC. It codes for CASSRGGTGGDEQFF.

This clone has more than one count but fewer than ten. The genes are TRBV7-9 and TRBJ2-7, with D possibly TRBD1 on 5 matching bases. CDR3 size: 14 residues. CDR1 is SEHNR and CDR2 is FQNEAQ in the germline V gene (reference sequence). Deletions cut 5 bases from V and 5 bases from J, with 16 bases between. In DNA, the CDR3 is TGTGCCAGCAGCGAACCGACCAGGGTCCACGAGCAGTACTTC. Its protein product is CASSEPTRVHEQYF.

The genes are TRBV6-5 and TRBJ1-2, with D possibly being TRBD1 (5 bases). Between the trimmed V and J ends, which lost 6 bases and 13 bases, there was a span of 18 bases. Germline-derived CDR1 and CDR2 are MNHEY and SVGAGI. There are 12 residues in the CDR3. The CDR3 loop reads CASSPEGTRGTF. CDR3 nucleotide sequence: TGTGCCAGCAGCCCAGAAGGGACGCGGGGCACCTTC.

This clone was counted once. The chain couples TRBV9 to TRBJ2-5; 8 bases agree with TRBD1. CDR3 length: 15 amino acids. V was clipped by 4 bases and J by 4 bases; unmatched bases: 9. In germline, CDR1 is SGDLS, CDR2 YYNGEE. The CDR3 here is CASSYGTGEGETQYF. For the CDR3, the DNA is TGTGCCAGCAGCTACGGGACAGGCGAAGGAGAGACCCAGTACTTC.

The chain couples TRBV13 to TRBJ1-6; D might be TRBD1 (5 bases). The V and J ends lost 5 bases and 7 bases respectively, with 15 bases between them. Germline values: CDR1 PRHDT, CDR2 FYEKMQ (reference sequence). This CDR3 contains 15 residues. This CDR3 reads CASSLNTGGNSPLHF. The CDR3 nucleotides are TGTGCCAGCAGCCTCAACACAGGTGGGAATTCACCCCTCCACTTT.

V and J are TRBV7-3 and TRBJ2-5; TRBD2 is a possible D gene (6 bases). V was cut by 1 base and J by 5 bases, with 8 bases left in between. CDR1 is SGHTA and CDR2 is FQGTGA in the germline V gene. The CDR3 is 13 amino acids. The CDR3 nucleotides are TGTGCCAGCAGCTTAAATCTAGCGGAGACCCAGTACTTC. Its translation: CASSLNLAETQYF.

The chain uses TRBV5-1 and TRBJ1-1, with D possibly being TRBD1 (5 bases). CDR3 size: 18 residues. CDR1 and CDR2 from the germline V gene are SGHRS and YFSETQ. Trimming took off 0 bases at V and 1 base at J, with 19 bases between the two ends. The CDR3: CASSLDGQPWGSNTEAFF. CDR3 nucleotides: TGCGCCAGCAGCTTGGACGGACAACCTTGGGGGTCGAACACTGAAGCTTTCTTT.

The J gene is TRBJ1-1, the V gene TRBV13, with a tentative D call TRBD1 (6 bases). V lost 8 bases, J lost 1 base, and 11 bases lay in between. Germline V gene data show CDR1 as PRHDT and CDR2 as FYEKMQ (reference sequence). The CDR3 has 13 residues. CDR3 region: CASRDRPNTEAFF. In DNA form, the CDR3 reads TGTGCCAGCCGCGACAGGCCGAACACTGAAGCTTTCTTT.

The chain links TRBV7-2 to TRBJ2-4; 7 bases align to TRBD1. Germline CDR1 is SGHTA and CDR2 is FQGNSA. This CDR3 has 14 residues. After removal of 6 bases from V and 8 bases from J, the junction contained 10 bases not matched to a gene. The DNA for the CDR3 is TGTGCCAGCAGTCGCGACAGGGACATGGACATTCAGTACTTC. Amino acid sequence: CASSRDRDMDIQYF.

CDR3 coding DNA: TGCAGCGTCCGGGACAGGGTCTCCTACGAGCAGTACTTC. It encodes CSVRDRVSYEQYF. V and J are TRBV29-1 and TRBJ2-7; 9 bases line up with TRBD1. Germline V CDR1 and CDR2: SQVTM, ANQGSEA. V was clipped by 6 bases and J by 0 bases; unmatched bases: 3. The CDR3 loop spans 13 amino acids.

The chain joins TRBV15 to TRBJ2-3, with a weak D call TRBD2 (5 bases). Trimming left V 0 bases short and J 4 bases short, with 17 bases between. This CDR3 has 17 amino acids. Germline V gene sequence: CDR1 LNHNV, CDR2 YYDKDF (reference sequence). The CDR3 loop reads CATSRDPEGYNSDTQYF. The CDR3 DNA is TGTGCCACCAGCAGAGATCCCGAGGGTTACAACTCAGATACGCAGTATTTT.

The chain combines TRBV6-5 with TRBJ2-7; D may correspond to TRBD1 or TRBD2 (5 bases each). Trimming removed 10 bases from V and 4 bases from J, with 20 bases in between. This CDR3 contains 14 residues. Per germline, CDR1 MNHEY and CDR2 SVGAGI. CDR3 residues: CATGRSRGLYEQYF. For the CDR3, the DNA is TGTGCCACCGGACGGAGCCGGGGCCTATACGAGCAGTACTTC.

This clone was detected a few times. The rearrangement joins TRBV7-2 to TRBJ1-5; possible D gene TRBD1, 5 bases. Trimming stripped 6 bases from V and 6 bases from J, with 12 bases between. The CDR3 runs to 13 residues. Germline V gene sequence: CDR1 SGHTA, CDR2 FQGNSA. The CDR3 DNA follows: TGTGCCAGCAGTCGACAGTTACTTCAGCCCCAGCATTTT. Its translation: CASSRQLLQPQHF.

The CDR3 reads CASSRGGSSYEQYF. CDR3 nucleotide sequence: TGTGCCAGCAGCAGAGGGGGGAGCTCCTACGAGCAGTACTTC. The V gene is TRBV7-3, the J gene TRBJ2-7; the D call may be TRBD1 or TRBD2 (6 bases each). Germline V lookup: CDR1 SGHTA, CDR2 FQGTGA. This CDR3 region has 14 residues. V was clipped by 5 bases and J by 0 bases, with 11 bases between them.

The rearrangement uses TRBV4-1 and TRBJ1-1, with D perhaps TRBD1 (5 bases). Per the germline V gene, CDR1 is MGHRA and CDR2 is YSYEKL. V gave up 1 base and J gave up 8 bases, with 17 bases separating them. This CDR3 has 15 residues. The CDR3 DNA sequence: TGCGCCAGCAGCCAAGTGGGGGGGGGAAACTGGGAAGCTTTCTTT. Translated: CASSQVGGGNWEAFF.

The V call is TRBV11-2, the J call TRBJ2-7; a weak D match, TRBD1 (5 bases). The V and J ends lost 10 bases and 9 bases respectively, with 22 bases between them. Looked up from germline, CDR1 is SGHAT and CDR2 is FQNNGV. The CDR3 has 13 amino acids. The CDR3 nucleotides are TGTGCCACCACCAACTATGGGGCGGACGGGCAGTACTTC. This sequence encodes CATTNYGADGQYF.

The rearrangement links TRBV4-3 to TRBJ2-3; 7 positions match TRBD2. J gave up 2 bases and V 0 bases, and 5 bases lay outside the gene matches. Germline loops: CDR1 LGHNA, CDR2 YSLEER. The CDR3 has 16 residues. This chain's CDR3 is CASSQDWGGSTDTQYF. CDR3 DNA sequence: TGCGCCAGCAGCCAAGACTGGGGGGGATCCACAGATACGCAGTATTTT.

This rearrangement joins TRBV27 to TRBJ1-2, with 9 nucleotides matching TRBD1. Germline V gene lookup returns CDR1 MNHEY and CDR2 SMNVEV (reference sequence). Trimming cost V 4 bases and J 5 bases; bases outside gene matches: 11. The CDR3 totals 16 residues. The CDR3 DNA is TGTGCCAGCAGTTCACTTGGACAGGGGCGACTGTATGGCTACACCTTC. Amino acid sequence: CASSSLGQGRLYGYTF.